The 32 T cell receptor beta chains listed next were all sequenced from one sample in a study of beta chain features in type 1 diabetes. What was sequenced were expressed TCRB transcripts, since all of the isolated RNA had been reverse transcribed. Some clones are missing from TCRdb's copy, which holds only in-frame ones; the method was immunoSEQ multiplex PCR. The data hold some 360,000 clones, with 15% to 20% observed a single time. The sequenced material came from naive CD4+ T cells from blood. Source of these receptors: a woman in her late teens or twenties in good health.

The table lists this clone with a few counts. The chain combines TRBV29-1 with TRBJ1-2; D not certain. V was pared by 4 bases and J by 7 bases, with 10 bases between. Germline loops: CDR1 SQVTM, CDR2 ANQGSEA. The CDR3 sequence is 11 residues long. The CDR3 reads CSVGGRSGYTF. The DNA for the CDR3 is TGCAGCGTTGGCGGGAGGAGTGGCTACACCTTC. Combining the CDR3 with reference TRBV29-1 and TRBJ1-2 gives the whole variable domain SAVISQKPSRDICQRGTSLTIQCQVDSQVTMMFWYRQQPGQSLTLIATANQGSEATYESGFVIDKFPISRPNLTFSTLTVSNMSPEDSSIYLCSVGGRSGYTFGSGTRLTVV.

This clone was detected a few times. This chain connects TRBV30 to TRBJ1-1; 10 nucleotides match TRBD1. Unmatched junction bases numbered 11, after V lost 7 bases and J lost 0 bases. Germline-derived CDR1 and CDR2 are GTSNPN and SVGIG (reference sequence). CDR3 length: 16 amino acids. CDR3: CASGEDRGRVNTEAFF. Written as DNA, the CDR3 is TGTGCCTCGGGGGAGGACAGGGGGAGGGTGAACACTGAAGCTTTCTTT.

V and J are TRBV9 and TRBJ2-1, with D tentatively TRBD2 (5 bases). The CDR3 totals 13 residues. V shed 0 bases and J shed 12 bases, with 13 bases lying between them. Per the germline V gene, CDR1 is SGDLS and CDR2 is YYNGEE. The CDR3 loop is CASSVGGSSMQFF. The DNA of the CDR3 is TGTGCCAGCAGCGTAGGAGGGTCATCAATGCAGTTCTTC. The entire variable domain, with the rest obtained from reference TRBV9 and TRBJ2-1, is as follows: DSGVTQTPKHLITATGQRVTLRCSPRSGDLSVYWYQQSLDQGLQFLIQYYNGEERAKGNILERFSAQQFPDLHSELNLSSLELGDSALYFCASSVGGSSMQFFGPGTRLTVL.

The CDR3 sequence: CASSRDRTGVHEQYF. The CDR3, as DNA: TGTGCCAGCAGTCGTGACAGGACAGGGGTCCACGAGCAGTACTTC. The chain uses TRBV6-5 and TRBJ2-7; TRBD1 matches at 9 bases. The V and J ends lost 5 bases and 5 bases, in that order; junction bases with no gene match: 10. Germline assignment: CDR1 MNHEY and CDR2 SVGAGI. The CDR3 spans 15 residues.

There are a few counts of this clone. The CDR3 here is CAWTGTSGQETQYF. CDR3 bases: TGTGCCTGGACCGGGACTAGCGGGCAAGAGACCCAGTACTTC. The chain uses TRBV30 and TRBJ2-5; 12 bases line up with TRBD2. Germline V gives CDR1 GTSNPN, CDR2 SVGIG (reference sequence). V lost 4 bases and J lost 2; bases outside the gene matches: 2. The CDR3 covers 14 residues. The entire variable domain, with the rest obtained from reference TRBV30 and TRBJ2-5, is as follows: SQTIHQWPATLVQPVGSPLSLECTVEGTSNPNLYWYRQAAGRGLQLLFYSVGIGQISSEVPQNLSASRPQDRQFILSSKKLLLSDSGFYLCAWTGTSGQETQYFGPGTRLLVL.

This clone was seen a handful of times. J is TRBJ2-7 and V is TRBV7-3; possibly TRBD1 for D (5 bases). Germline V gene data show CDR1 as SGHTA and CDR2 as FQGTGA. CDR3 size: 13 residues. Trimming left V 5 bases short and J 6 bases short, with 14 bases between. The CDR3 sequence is CASSRAQQGEQYF. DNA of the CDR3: TGTGCCAGCAGCCGAGCCCAGCAGGGCGAGCAGTACTTC.

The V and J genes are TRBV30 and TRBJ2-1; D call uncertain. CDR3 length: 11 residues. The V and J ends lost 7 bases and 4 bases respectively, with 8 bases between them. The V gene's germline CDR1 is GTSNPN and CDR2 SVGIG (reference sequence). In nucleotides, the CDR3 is TGTGCCTCTGCCGGGTACAATGAGCAGTTCTTC. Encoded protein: CASAGYNEQFF.

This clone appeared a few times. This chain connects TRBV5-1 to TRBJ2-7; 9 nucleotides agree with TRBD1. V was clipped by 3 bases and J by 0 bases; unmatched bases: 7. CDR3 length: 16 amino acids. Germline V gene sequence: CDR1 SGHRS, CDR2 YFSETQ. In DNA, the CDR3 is TGCGCCAGCAGCTGGACTGGGGACAGGGTCTCCTACGAGCAGTACTTC. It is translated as CASSWTGDRVSYEQYF. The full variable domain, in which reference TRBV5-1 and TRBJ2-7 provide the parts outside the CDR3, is KAGVTQTPRYLIKTRGQQVTLSCSPISGHRSVSWYQQTPGQGLQFLFEYFSETQRNKGNFPGRFSGRQFSNSRSEMNVSTLELGDSALYLCASSWTGDRVSYEQYFGPGTRLTVT.

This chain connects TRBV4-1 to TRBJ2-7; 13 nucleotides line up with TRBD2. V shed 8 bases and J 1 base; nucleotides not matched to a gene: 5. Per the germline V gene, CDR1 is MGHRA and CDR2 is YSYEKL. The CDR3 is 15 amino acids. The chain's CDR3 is CASAMGLAGSYEQYF. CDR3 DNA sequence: TGCGCCAGCGCCATGGGACTAGCGGGGTCCTACGAGCAGTACTTC.

The CDR3 region is CASSSDSVGTEAFF. CDR3 DNA: TGCGCCAGCAGCTCGGACAGTGTGGGCACTGAAGCTTTCTTT. The chain couples TRBV5-1 to TRBJ1-1, with D perhaps TRBD1 (6 bases). The ends were cut back, 3 bases at V and 4 bases at J, with 13 bases in the middle. The length of the CDR3 is 14 residues. CDR1 is SGHRS, CDR2 YFSETQ, per germline. The entire variable domain, with the rest obtained from reference TRBV5-1 and TRBJ1-1, is as follows: KAGVTQTPRYLIKTRGQQVTLSCSPISGHRSVSWYQQTPGQGLQFLFEYFSETQRNKGNFPGRFSGRQFSNSRSEMNVSTLELGDSALYLCASSSDSVGTEAFFGQGTRLTVV.

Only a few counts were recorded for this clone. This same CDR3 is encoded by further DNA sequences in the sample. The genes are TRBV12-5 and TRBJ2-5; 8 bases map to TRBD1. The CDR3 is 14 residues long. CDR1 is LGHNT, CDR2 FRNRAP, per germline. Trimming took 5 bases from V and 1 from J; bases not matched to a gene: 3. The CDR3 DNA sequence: TGTGCTAGTGGTCCCGGACAGGGCCAAGAGACCCAGTACTTC. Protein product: CASGPGQGQETQYF.

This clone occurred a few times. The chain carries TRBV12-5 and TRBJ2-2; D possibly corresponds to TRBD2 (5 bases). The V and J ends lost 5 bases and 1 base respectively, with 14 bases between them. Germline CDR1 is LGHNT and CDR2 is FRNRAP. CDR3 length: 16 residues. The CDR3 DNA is TGTGCTAGTGGTCCCCGAATAAGCGGGAACACCGGGGAGCTGTTTTTT. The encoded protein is CASGPRISGNTGELFF.

CDR3 nucleotide sequence: TGCGCCAGCAGCGACTCGGGGAGGACAGATACGCAGTATTTT. Protein sequence: CASSDSGRTDTQYF. The chain employs TRBV5-1 and TRBJ2-3; D perhaps matches TRBD2 (6 bases). Trimming removed 4 bases at V and 3 bases at J, with 12 bases between. Germline V CDR1 and CDR2: SGHRS, YFSETQ. This CDR3 is built from 14 residues.

Here the CDR3 reads CASSLSVTGATGELFF. CDR3 nucleotide sequence: TGCGCCAGCAGCCTCTCCGTAACCGGTGCAACCGGGGAGCTGTTTTTT. The rearrangement uses TRBV4-1 and TRBJ2-2, with no clear D. Trimming stripped 4 bases from V and 5 bases from J, with 17 bases between. This CDR3 has 16 amino acids. CDR1 MGHRA and CDR2 YSYEKL come from the germline V gene.

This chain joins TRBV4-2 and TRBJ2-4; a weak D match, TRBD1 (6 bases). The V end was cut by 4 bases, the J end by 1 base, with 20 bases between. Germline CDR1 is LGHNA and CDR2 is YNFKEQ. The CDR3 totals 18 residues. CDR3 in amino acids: CASSPGGQLQVAKNIQYF. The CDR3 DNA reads TGTGCCAGCAGCCCCGGAGGACAGCTCCAAGTGGCCAAAAACATTCAGTACTTC.

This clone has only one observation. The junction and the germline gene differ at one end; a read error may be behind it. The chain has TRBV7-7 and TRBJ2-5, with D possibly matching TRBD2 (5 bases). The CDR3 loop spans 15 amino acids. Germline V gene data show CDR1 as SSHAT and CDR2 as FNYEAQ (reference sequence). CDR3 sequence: CASSPARYEGETQYF. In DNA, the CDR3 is TGTGCTAGCAGCCCTGCCCGCTATGAGGGAGAGACCCAGTACTTC.

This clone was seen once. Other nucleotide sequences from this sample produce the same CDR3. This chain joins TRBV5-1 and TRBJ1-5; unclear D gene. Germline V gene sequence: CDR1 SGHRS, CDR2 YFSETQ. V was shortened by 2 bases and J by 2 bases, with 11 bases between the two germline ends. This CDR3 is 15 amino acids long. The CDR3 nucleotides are TGCGCCAGCAGCTTAGGAGGGCAGGGCAATCAGCCCCAGCATTTT. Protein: CASSLGGQGNQPQHF. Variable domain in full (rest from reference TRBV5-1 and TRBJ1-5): KAGVTQTPRYLIKTRGQQVTLSCSPISGHRSVSWYQQTPGQGLQFLFEYFSETQRNKGNFPGRFSGRQFSNSRSEMNVSTLELGDSALYLCASSLGGQGNQPQHFGDGTRLSIL.

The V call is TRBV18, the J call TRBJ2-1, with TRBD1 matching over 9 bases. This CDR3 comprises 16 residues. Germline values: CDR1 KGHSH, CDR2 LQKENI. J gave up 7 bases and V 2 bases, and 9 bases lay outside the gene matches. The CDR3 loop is CASSPFRGQGENEQFF. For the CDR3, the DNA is TGTGCCAGCTCACCATTCCGGGGACAGGGTGAGAATGAGCAGTTCTTC. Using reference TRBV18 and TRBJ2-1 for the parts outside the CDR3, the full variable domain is NAGVMQNPRHLVRRRGQEARLRCSPMKGHSHVYWYRQLPEEGLKFMVYLQKENIIDESGMPKERFSAEFPKEGPSILRIQQVVRGDSAAYFCASSPFRGQGENEQFFGPGTRLTVL.

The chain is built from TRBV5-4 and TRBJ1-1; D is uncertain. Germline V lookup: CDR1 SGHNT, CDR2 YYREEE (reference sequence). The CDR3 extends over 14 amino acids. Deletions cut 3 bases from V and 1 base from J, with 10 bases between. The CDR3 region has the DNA TGTGCCAGCAGCTCCTTCCGGGGGAACACTGAAGCTTTCTTT. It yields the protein CASSSFRGNTEAFF.

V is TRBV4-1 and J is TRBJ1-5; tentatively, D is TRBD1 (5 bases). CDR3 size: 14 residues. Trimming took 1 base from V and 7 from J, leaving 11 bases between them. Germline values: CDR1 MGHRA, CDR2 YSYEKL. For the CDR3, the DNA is TGCGCCAGCAGCCAAGTAAGGGGTGGACAGCCCCAGCATTTT. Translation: CASSQVRGGQPQHF.

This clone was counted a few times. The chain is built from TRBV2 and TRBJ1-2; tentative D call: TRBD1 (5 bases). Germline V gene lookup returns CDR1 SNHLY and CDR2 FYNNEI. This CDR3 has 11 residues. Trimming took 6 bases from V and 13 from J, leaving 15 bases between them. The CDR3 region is CASRSWGEVTF. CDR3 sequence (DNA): TGTGCCAGCAGGAGCTGGGGGGAGGTCACCTTC.

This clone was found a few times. This CDR3 reads CAWNRAAGYTF. The CDR3 DNA sequence: TGTGCCTGGAACAGGGCCGCTGGCTACACCTTC. The J gene is TRBJ1-2, the V gene TRBV30; TRBD1 might be the D (6 bases). This CDR3 region has 11 residues. With 4 bases removed from V and 7 bases from J, the gap between germline ends came to 10 bases. From germline, CDR1 is GTSNPN and CDR2 SVGIG (reference sequence). The entire variable domain, with the rest obtained from reference TRBV30 and TRBJ1-2, is as follows: SQTIHQWPATLVQPVGSPLSLECTVEGTSNPNLYWYRQAAGRGLQLLFYSVGIGQISSEVPQNLSASRPQDRQFILSSKKLLLSDSGFYLCAWNRAAGYTFGSGTRLTVV.

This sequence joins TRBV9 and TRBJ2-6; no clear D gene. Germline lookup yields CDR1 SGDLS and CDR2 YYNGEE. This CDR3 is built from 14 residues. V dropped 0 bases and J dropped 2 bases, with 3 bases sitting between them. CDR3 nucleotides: TGTGCCAGCAGCGTAGCAGCTGGGGCCAACGTCCTGACTTTC. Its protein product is CASSVAAGANVLTF.

CDR3 sequence (DNA): TGTGCCAGCAGCTTGGGGGGAGGCTCGGGAAATGAAGCTTTCTTT. Translated, it gives CASSLGGGSGNEAFF. The J gene is TRBJ1-1, the V gene TRBV5-4; D not resolved. Trimming stripped 0 bases from V and 7 bases from J, with 16 bases between. CDR1 and CDR2 (germline): SGHNT, YYREEE (reference sequence). The CDR3 length is 15 residues.

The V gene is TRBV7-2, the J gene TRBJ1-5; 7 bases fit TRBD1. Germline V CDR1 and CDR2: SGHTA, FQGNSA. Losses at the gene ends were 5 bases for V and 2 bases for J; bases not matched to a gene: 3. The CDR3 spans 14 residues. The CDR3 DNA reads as TGTGCCAGCAGCATCACAGGGGGCAATCAGCCCCAGCATTTT. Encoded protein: CASSITGGNQPQHF.

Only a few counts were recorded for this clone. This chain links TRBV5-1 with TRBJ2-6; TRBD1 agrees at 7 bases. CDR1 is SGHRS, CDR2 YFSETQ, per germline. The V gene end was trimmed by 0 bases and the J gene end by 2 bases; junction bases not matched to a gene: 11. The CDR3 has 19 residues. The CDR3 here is CASSLGRDRDRTGANVLTF. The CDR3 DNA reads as TGCGCCAGCAGCTTGGGCCGGGACAGAGATCGAACTGGGGCCAACGTCCTGACTTTC.

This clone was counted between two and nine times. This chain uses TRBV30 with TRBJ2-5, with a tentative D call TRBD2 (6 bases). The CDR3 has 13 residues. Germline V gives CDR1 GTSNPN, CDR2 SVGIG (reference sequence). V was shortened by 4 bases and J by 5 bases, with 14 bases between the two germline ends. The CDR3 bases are TGTGCCTGGATAGGAGCCGGGAGTGAGACCCAGTACTTC. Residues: CAWIGAGSETQYF.

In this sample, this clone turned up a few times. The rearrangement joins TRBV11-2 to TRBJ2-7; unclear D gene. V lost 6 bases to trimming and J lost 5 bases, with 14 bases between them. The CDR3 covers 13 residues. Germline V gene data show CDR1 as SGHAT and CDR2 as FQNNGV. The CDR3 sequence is CASSYHEADEQYF. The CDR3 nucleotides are TGTGCCAGCAGTTACCACGAGGCGGACGAGCAGTACTTC. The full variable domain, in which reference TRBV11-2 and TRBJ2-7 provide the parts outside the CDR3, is EAGVAQSPRYKIIEKRQSVAFWCNPISGHATLYWYQQILGQGPKLLIQFQNNGVVDDSQLPKDRFSAERLKGVDSTLKIQPAKLEDSAVYLCASSYHEADEQYFGPGTRLTVT.

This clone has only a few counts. The CDR3 region is CASSLARGRLAGANVLTF. For the CDR3, the DNA is TGCGCCAGCAGCTTGGCCAGGGGGCGCTTGGCTGGGGCCAACGTCCTGACTTTC. The chain recombines TRBV5-1 with TRBJ2-6; 8 bases fit TRBD1. The CDR3 spans 18 residues. The V segment lost 0 bases and the J segment 2 bases; nucleotides outside the gene matches: 7. The germline CDR1 and CDR2 sequences are SGHRS and YFSETQ.

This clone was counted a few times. CDR3 in DNA: TGTGCCTGGAACCGGCGGGATGGGGCTGAAGCTTTCTTT. Residues: CAWNRRDGAEAFF. This sequence joins TRBV30 and TRBJ1-1; no firm D call. There are 13 residues in the CDR3. Germline assignment: CDR1 GTSNPN and CDR2 SVGIG (reference sequence). The V gene lost 4 bases and the J gene lost 6 bases, with 15 bases spanning the gap. Full variable domain (outside the CDR3, taken from reference TRBV30 and TRBJ1-1): SQTIHQWPATLVQPVGSPLSLECTVEGTSNPNLYWYRQAAGRGLQLLFYSVGIGQISSEVPQNLSASRPQDRQFILSSKKLLLSDSGFYLCAWNRRDGAEAFFGQGTRLTVV.

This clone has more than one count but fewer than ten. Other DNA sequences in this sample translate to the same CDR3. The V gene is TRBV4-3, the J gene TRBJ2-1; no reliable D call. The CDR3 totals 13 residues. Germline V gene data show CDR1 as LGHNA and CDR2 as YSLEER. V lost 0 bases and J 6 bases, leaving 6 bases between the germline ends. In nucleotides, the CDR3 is TGCGCCAGCAGCCAAGAGCCAGGCAATGAGCAGTTCTTC. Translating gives CASSQEPGNEQFF.

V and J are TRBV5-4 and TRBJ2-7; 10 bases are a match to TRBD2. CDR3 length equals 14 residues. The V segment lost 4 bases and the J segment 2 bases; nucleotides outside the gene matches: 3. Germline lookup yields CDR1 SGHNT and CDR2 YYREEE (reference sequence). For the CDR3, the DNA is TGTGCCAGCAGCGTGAGCGGGGGGGCCTACGAGCAGTACTTC. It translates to CASSVSGGAYEQYF.